A selection of T cell receptor beta chains follows, all from one sample in a study of low-dose radiotherapy and immunotherapy resistance in tumors. MiXCR was run by TCRdb on the reads, yielding one entry per CDR3 protein. The profile shows roughly 100,000 distinct CDR3 sequences, about a fifth of them singletons. This sample comprised PBMCs, obtained after low-dose radiotherapy plus immunotherapy. All receptors come from a male donor with prostate cancer. Both conserved end residues are part of each CDR3. Each record gives: J gene, clone size, D gene, V gene, CDR3 protein, CDR3 DNA. The D gene is left open where the match is weak. Clone size is not always given. Where it is, it says once, few, many or a class for expanded clones.

TRBJ1-2 | many | . | TRBV20-1 | CSARVQGSGGYTF | TGCAGTGCTAGAGTCCAGGGGAGCGGTGGCTACACCTTC
TRBJ1-2 | . | . | TRBV4-1 | CASSQVRTATNYGYTF | TGCGCCAGCAGCCAAGTCAGGACAGCAACTAACTATGGCTACACCTTC
TRBJ2-5 | many | TRBD2 | TRBV7-2 | CASSLIVSGGQETQYF | TGTGCCAGCAGCTTAATTGTTAGCGGGGGCCAAGAGACCCAGTACTTC
TRBJ2-2 | . | . | TRBV12-5 | CASGLVPLGSRNTGELFF | TGTGCTAGTGGTTTGGTACCACTTGGGTCCAGGAACACCGGGGAGCTGTTTTTT
TRBJ2-7 | many | . | TRBV11-1 | CASSSNYEQYF | TGTGCCAGCAGCTCTAACTACGAGCAGTACTTC
TRBJ2-3 | many | . | TRBV18 | CASSPDPDTQYF | TGTGCCAGCTCACCAGACCCAGATACGCAGTATTTT
TRBJ2-3 | many | . | TRBV6-2/TRBV6-3 | CASSPPGGRATDTQYF | TGTGCCAGCAGTCCCCCTGGGGGCAGAGCCACAGATACGCAGTATTTT
TRBJ2-2 | many | . | TRBV29-1 | CSAARRRGRPGELFF | TGCAGCGCTGCCCGTCGGAGGGGGCGCCCCGGGGAGCTGTTTTTT
TRBJ1-6 | many | . | TRBV7-8 | CASRLSKGYNSPLHF | TGTGCCAGCAGACTAAGCAAGGGCTATAATTCACCCCTCCACTTT
TRBJ2-3 | . | TRBD1 | TRBV7-2 | CASSFTGGTDTQYF | TGTGCCAGCAGCTTCACAGGGGGCACAGATACGCAGTATTTT
TRBJ2-2 | few | . | TRBV6-8 | CASSYYTWGGELFF | TGTGCCAGCAGTTACTATACTTGGGGAGGGGAGCTGTTTTTT
TRBJ1-1 | many | TRBD1 | TRBV7-9 | CASSRTGEMNTEAFF | TGTGCCAGCAGCCGGACAGGCGAAATGAACACTGAAGCTTTCTTT
TRBJ1-1 | many | . | TRBV3-1 | CASSQGPVEAFF | TGTGCCAGCAGCCAAGGGCCGGTTGAAGCTTTCTTT
TRBJ1-5 | . | TRBD1 | TRBV5-1 | CASSLGTGVLQPQHF | TGCGCCAGCAGCTTGGGGACAGGGGTTTTACAGCCCCAGCATTTT
TRBJ1-2 | many | TRBD1 | TRBV2 | CASSHRDRGRSGYTF | TGTGCCAGCAGTCACCGGGACAGGGGTCGGAGTGGCTACACCTTC
TRBJ1-4 | many | TRBD1 | TRBV5-5 | CASSYGQGSEKLFF | TGCGCCAGCAGCTACGGACAGGGCAGTGAAAAACTGTTTTTT
TRBJ2-4 | many | . | TRBV24-1 | CATSDDGSIQYF | TGTGCCACCAGTGATGACGGGAGCATTCAGTACTTC
TRBJ2-5 | many | . | TRBV20-1 | CSARERGKETQYF | TGCAGTGCTAGAGAGAGGGGGAAAGAGACCCAGTACTTC
TRBJ2-2 | many | . | TRBV5-4 | CASSHGTGELFF | TGTGCCAGCAGTCACGGGACCGGGGAGCTGTTTTTT
TRBJ2-4 | many | TRBD1 | TRBV13 | CASSQDRGSKNIQYF | TGTGCCAGCAGCCAAGACAGGGGGAGCAAAAACATTCAGTACTTC
TRBJ2-6 | . | . | TRBV6-4 | CASRPTARFSGANVLTF | TGTGCCAGCAGACCGACGGCCCGATTCTCTGGGGCCAACGTCCTGACTTTC
TRBJ2-5 | many | TRBD2 | TRBV6-2/TRBV6-3 | CASTPGGTQYF | TGTGCCAGCACGCCGGGAGGGACCCAGTACTTC
TRBJ2-3 | many | . | TRBV7-9 | CASSWGATDTQYF | TGTGCCAGCAGTTGGGGGGCCACAGATACGCAGTATTTT
TRBJ2-7 | many | TRBD2 | TRBV7-8 | CASSTAAGGEFYEQYF | TGTGCCAGCAGCACGGCAGCGGGGGGGGAGTTCTACGAGCAGTACTTC
TRBJ2-1 | many | . | TRBV5-1 | CASSSDRFLHNEQFF | TGCGCCAGCAGCTCCGACAGGTTTCTACACAATGAGCAGTTCTTC